The clone carrying this T cell receptor (beta chain) was recorded at least ten times. The sample has other DNA sequences that encode this CDR3 too. These data belong to a study of blood T cell repertoires in COVID-19. Study context: COVID-19 samples, acute and convalescent, were from the United States, Italy and Spain. The cDNA or gDNA used as material had been derived from T cells, B-cell-depleted T cells, or PBMCs.

CDR1 SGHTA and CDR2 FQGNSA come from the germline V gene. V was pared by 6 bases and J by 4 bases, with 6 bases of the junction left unmatched. This CDR3 has 15 amino acids. In the original analysis: For nucleated cells, counts were estimated from reference gene primer amplification. Produced via immunoSEQ multiplex PCR; TCRdb's table is partial and in-frame only. The DNA gave D and trimming, while V, J and clone size come from that table. The data contain about 200,000 clones, about 80% of them seen just once; the ten biggest clones take up roughly 6.7%. The sequencing sample was made of peripheral blood. This receptor was taken from a man aged 55 to 70 with acute or convalescent COVID-19. J is TRBJ1-3 and V is TRBV7-2; 10 positions agree with TRBD1. CDR3 residues: CASSPDRGQGNTIYF. CDR3 bases: TGTGCCAGCAGTCCCGACAGGGGGCAAGGAAACACCATATATTTT.